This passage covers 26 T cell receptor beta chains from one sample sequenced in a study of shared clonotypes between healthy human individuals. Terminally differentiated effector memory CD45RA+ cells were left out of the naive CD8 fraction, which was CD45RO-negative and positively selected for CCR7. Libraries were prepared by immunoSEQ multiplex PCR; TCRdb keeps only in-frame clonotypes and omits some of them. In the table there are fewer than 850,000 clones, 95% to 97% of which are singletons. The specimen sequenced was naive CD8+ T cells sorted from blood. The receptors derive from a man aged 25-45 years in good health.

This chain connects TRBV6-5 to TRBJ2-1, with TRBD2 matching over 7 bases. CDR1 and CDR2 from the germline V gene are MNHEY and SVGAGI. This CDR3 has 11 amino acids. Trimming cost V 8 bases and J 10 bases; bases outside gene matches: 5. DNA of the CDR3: TGTGCCAGCGGGGAGGGCTGGGAGCAGTTCTTC. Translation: CASGEGWEQFF.

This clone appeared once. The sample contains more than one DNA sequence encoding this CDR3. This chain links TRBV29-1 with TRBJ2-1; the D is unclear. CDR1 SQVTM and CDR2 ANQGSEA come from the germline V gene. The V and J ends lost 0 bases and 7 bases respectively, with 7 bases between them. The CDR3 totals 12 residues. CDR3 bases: TGCAGCGTTGAAGATCTTGGAAATGAGCAGTTCTTC. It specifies CSVEDLGNEQFF.

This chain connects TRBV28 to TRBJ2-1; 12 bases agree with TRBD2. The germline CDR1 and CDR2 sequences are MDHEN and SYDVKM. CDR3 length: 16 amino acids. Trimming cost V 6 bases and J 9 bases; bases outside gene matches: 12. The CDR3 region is CASSPPLAGGPGEQFF. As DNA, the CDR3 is TGTGCCAGCAGCCCCCCCCTAGCGGGAGGGCCGGGTGAGCAGTTCTTC. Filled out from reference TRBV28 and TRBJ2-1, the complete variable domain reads DVKVTQSSRYLVKRTGEKVFLECVQDMDHENMFWYRQDPGLGLRLIYFSYDVKMKEKGDIPEGYSVSREKKERFSLILESASTNQTSMYLCASSPPLAGGPGEQFFGPGTRLTVL.

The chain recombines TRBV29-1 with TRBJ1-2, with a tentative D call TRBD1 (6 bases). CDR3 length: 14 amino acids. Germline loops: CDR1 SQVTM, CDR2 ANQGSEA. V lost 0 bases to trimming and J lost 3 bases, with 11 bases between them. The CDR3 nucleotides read TGCAGCGTTGAAGATCGGACAGAGCACTATGGCTACACCTTC. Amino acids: CSVEDRTEHYGYTF.

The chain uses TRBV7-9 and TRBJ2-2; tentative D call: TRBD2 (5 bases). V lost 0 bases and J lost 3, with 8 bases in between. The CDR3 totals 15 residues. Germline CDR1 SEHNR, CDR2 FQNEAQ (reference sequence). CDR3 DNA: TGTGCCAGCAGCTTAGCGGGAGAATACACCGGGGAGCTGTTTTTT. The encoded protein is CASSLAGEYTGELFF.

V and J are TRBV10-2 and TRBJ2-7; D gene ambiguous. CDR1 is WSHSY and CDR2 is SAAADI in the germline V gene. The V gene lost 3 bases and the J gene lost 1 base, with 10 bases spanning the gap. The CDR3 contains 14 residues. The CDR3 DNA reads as TGCGCCAGCAGTGATTTGATGAATTCCTACGAGCAGTACTTC. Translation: CASSDLMNSYEQYF.

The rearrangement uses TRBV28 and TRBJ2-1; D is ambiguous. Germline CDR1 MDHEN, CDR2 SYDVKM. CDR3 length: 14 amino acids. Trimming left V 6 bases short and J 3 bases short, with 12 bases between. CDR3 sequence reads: CASRTPVLYNEQFF. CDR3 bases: TGTGCCAGCAGAACCCCGGTTCTCTACAATGAGCAGTTCTTC.

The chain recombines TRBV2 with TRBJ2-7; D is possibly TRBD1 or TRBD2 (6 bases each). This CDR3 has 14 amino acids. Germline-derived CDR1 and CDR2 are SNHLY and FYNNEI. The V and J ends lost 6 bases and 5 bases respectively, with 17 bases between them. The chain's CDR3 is CASREGQNVHEQYF. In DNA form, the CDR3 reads TGTGCCAGCAGGGAGGGACAAAATGTGCACGAGCAGTACTTC.

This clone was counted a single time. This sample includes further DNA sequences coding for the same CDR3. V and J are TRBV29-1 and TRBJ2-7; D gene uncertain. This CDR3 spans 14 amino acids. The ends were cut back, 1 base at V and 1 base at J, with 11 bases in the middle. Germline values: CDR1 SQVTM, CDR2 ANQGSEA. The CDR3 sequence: CSVEGAGESYEQYF. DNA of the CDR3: TGCAGCGTTGAAGGGGCCGGAGAATCCTACGAGCAGTACTTC.

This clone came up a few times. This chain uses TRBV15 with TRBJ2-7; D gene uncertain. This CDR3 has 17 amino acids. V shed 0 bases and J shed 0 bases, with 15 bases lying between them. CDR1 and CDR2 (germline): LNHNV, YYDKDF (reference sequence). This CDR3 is CATSRERSALSSYEQYF. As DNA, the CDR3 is TGTGCCACCAGCAGAGAAAGATCGGCGCTAAGCTCCTACGAGCAGTACTTC.

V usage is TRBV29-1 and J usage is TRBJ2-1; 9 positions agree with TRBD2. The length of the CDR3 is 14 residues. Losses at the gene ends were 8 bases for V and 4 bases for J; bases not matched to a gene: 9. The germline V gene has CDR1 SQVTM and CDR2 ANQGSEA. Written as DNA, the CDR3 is TGCAGCACAATAGCGGGAGAGGGTTACAATGAGCAGTTCTTC. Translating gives CSTIAGEGYNEQFF.

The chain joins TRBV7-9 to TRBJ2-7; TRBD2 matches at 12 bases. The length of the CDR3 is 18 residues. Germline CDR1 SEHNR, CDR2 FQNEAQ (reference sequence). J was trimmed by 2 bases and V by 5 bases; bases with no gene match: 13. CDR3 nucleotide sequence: TGTGCCAGCAGCACACCGGGACTAGCGGGTGCAAGCGCCTACGAGCAGTACTTC. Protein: CASSTPGLAGASAYEQYF.

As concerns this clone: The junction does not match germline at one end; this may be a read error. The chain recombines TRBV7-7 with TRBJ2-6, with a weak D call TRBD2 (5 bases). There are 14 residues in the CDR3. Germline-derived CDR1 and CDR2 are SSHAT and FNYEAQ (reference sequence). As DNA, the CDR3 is TGTGCTAGCAGCCCGGGGACTGGGGCCAACGTCCTGACTTTC. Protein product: CASSPGTGANVLTF.

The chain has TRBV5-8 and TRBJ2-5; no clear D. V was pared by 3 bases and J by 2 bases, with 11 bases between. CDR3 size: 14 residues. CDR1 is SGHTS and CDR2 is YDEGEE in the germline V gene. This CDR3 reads CASSSELIQETQYF. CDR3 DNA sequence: TGTGCCAGCAGCTCCGAACTCATTCAAGAGACCCAGTACTTC. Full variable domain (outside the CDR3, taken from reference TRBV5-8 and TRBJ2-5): EAGVTQSPTHLIKTRGQQATLRCSPISGHTSVYWYQQALGLGLQFLLWYDEGEERNRGNFPPRFSGRQFPNYSSELNVNALELEDSALYLCASSSELIQETQYFGPGTRLLVL.

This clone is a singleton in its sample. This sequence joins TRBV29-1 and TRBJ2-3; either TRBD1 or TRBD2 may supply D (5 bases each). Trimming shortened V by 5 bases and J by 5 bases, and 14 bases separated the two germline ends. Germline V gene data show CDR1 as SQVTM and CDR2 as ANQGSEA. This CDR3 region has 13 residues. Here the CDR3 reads CSVWGLRGDTQYF. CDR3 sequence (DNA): TGCAGCGTTTGGGGATTGAGGGGAGATACGCAGTATTTT.

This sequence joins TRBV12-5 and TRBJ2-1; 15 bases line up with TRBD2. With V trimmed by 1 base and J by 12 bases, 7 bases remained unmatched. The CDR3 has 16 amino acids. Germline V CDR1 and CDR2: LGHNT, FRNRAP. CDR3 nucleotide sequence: TGTGCTAGTGGTTTGGGAGACGGACTAGCGGGAGGGCTGCAGTTCTTC. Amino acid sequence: CASGLGDGLAGGLQFF.

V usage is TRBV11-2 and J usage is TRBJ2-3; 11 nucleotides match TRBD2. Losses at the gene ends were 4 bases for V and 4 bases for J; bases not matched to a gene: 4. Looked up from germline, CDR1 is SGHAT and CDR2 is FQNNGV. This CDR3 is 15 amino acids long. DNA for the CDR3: TGTGCCAGCAGCTATAGCGGGAGGGCCTCAGATACGCAGTATTTT. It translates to CASSYSGRASDTQYF.

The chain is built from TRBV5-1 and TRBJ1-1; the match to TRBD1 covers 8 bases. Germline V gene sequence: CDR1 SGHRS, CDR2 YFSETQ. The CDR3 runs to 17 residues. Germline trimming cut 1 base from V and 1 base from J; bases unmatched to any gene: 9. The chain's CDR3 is CASSLFGQGISNTEAFF. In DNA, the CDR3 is TGCGCCAGCAGCTTGTTCGGACAGGGAATTTCGAACACTGAAGCTTTCTTT.

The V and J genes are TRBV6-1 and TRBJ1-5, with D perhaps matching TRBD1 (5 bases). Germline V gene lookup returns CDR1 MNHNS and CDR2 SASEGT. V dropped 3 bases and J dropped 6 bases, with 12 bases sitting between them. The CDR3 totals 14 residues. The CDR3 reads CASSDLQGFQPQHF. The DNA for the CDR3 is TGTGCCAGCAGTGATCTCCAGGGATTTCAGCCCCAGCATTTT.

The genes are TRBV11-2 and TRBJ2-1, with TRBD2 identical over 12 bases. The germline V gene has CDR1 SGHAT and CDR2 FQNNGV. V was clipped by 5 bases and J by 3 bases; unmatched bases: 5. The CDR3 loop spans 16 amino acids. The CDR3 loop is CASSVRLAGDYNEQFF. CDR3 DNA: TGTGCCAGCAGCGTCCGACTAGCGGGAGACTACAATGAGCAGTTCTTC.

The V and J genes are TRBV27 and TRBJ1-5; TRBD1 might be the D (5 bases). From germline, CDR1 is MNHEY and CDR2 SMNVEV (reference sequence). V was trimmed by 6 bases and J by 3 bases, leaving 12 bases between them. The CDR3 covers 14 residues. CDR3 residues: CASSLGHPNQPQHF. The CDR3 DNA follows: TGTGCCAGCAGCCTTGGACATCCCAATCAGCCCCAGCATTTT.

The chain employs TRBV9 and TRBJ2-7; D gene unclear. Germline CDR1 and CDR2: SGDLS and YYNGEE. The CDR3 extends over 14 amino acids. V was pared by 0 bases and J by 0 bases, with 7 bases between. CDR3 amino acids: CASSVDSGSYEQYF. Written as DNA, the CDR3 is TGTGCCAGCAGCGTAGATTCGGGCTCCTACGAGCAGTACTTC.

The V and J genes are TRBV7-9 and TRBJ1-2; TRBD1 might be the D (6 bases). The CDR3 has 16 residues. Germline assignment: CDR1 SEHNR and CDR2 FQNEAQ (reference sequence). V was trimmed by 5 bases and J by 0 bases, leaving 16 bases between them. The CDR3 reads CASSTNTGKANYGYTF. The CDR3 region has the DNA TGTGCCAGCAGCACAAATACAGGGAAAGCTAACTATGGCTACACCTTC.

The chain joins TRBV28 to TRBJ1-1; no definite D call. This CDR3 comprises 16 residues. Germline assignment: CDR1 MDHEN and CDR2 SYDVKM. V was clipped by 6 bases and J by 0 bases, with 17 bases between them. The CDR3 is CASSRFGRTLNTEAFF. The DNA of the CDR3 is TGTGCCAGCAGCCGTTTTGGGCGGACGTTGAACACTGAAGCTTTCTTT. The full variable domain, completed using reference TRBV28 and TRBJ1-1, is DVKVTQSSRYLVKRTGEKVFLECVQDMDHENMFWYRQDPGLGLRLIYFSYDVKMKEKGDIPEGYSVSREKKERFSLILESASTNQTSMYLCASSRFGRTLNTEAFFGQGTRLTVV.

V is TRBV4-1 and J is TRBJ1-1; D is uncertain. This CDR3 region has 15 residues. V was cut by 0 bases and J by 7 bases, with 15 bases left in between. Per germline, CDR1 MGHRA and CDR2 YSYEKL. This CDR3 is CASSQDLAAVGEAFF. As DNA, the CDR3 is TGCGCCAGCAGCCAAGATCTGGCGGCGGTGGGTGAAGCTTTCTTT.

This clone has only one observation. The CDR3 nucleotides are TGTGCCAGCAGTACCCCAACCAGGGGGACCTACGAGCAGTACTTC. Translating it yields CASSTPTRGTYEQYF. The V call is TRBV7-2, the J call TRBJ2-7, with 7 nucleotides matching TRBD1. The CDR3 is 15 residues long. The trim removed 6 bases at V and 2 bases at J, leaving 10 bases unmatched. CDR1 and CDR2 from the germline V gene are SGHTA and FQGNSA.